Given below is one T cell receptor (beta chain) in context. This sample is part of a study of blood T cell repertoires in COVID-19. Study summary: The analysed material was cDNA or gDNA that came from T cells, B-cell-depleted T cells, or PBMCs.

Looked up from germline, CDR1 is MDHEN and CDR2 is SYDVKM. The J segment lost 7 bases and the V segment lost 5 bases, leaving 7 bases of the junction unmatched. The CDR3 spans 14 residues. How the authors handled the data: Cell counts per sample came from amplifying reference gene primers. Sequenced by immunoSEQ multiplex PCR; TCRdb stores in-frame clones only, minus some. Clone size and V and J calls were adopted from that table, with D and trimming inferred from the DNA. The top ten clones hold 3.5% to 4.5% of a sample with 130,000 to 150,000 clones, 87% of them seen once. Sequencing used PBMCs or T cells enriched from blood (not recorded which). The sequence was collected from a woman in her thirties or forties who had been exposed to COVID-19. The chain employs TRBV28 and TRBJ1-4, with 7 bases fitting TRBD1. The CDR3 sequence is CASSRTGEGEKLFF. The CDR3 coding sequence is TGTGCCAGCAGTAGGACAGGAGAAGGTGAAAAACTGTTTTTT.